This passage covers 18 T cell receptor beta chains from one sample sequenced in a study of blood T cell repertoires in COVID-19 (dated by TCRdb to the early 2020s). Library preparation was by the immunoSEQ multiplex PCR assay. Entries here come from immuneACCESS through TCRdb and include only in-frame sequences with V and J called. Some clones fail to appear in such tables; in the studies checked, an unresolved V gene covers under half of the shortfall, and the cause of the remainder is unknown. The sample table contains some 150,000 clones; only one count was recorded for 84% of them. Together, the top ten hold 4% of the sample. Sequenced material: peripheral blood. These TCRs come from a woman in her sixties with acute or convalescent COVID-19.

The CDR3 DNA sequence: TGTGCCAGCAGGATAACAGGGGGCGCGTACGAGCAGTACTTC. Amino acids: CASRITGGAYEQYF. The chain uses TRBV28 and TRBJ2-7; 9 bases are a match to TRBD1. The germline gives CDR1 MDHEN, CDR2 SYDVKM. The CDR3 contains 14 residues. Trimming cost V 6 bases and J 4 bases; bases outside gene matches: 7.

The rearrangement uses TRBV27 and TRBJ2-7; TRBD1 agrees at 8 bases. CDR1 is MNHEY and CDR2 is SMNVEV in the germline V gene (reference sequence). V dropped 5 bases and J dropped 2; count of bases not matched to a gene: 2. The CDR3 has 13 residues. For the CDR3, the DNA is TGTGCCAGCAGTCCGGACAGGGCCTACGAGCAGTACTTC. Translation gives CASSPDRAYEQYF.

The V gene is TRBV2, the J gene TRBJ2-3; the D is unclear. Trimming removed 6 bases from V and 0 bases from J, with 7 bases in between. Germline CDR1 and CDR2: SNHLY and FYNNEI. The CDR3 totals 13 residues. CDR3 sequence (DNA): TGTGCCAGCAGGCCACTTAGCACAGATACGCAGTATTTT. It specifies CASRPLSTDTQYF.

V and J are TRBV12-3 or TRBV12-4 and TRBJ2-3; 10 nucleotides align to TRBD2. V was clipped by 8 bases and J by 5 bases; unmatched bases: 4. This CDR3 has 13 residues. The CDR3 DNA reads as TGTGCCAGCTGCCTAGCGGGAGTAGATACGCAGTATTTT. Translating gives CASCLAGVDTQYF.

The chain has TRBV5-1 and TRBJ2-1; D is possibly TRBD2 (5 bases). The germline V gene has CDR1 SGHRS and CDR2 YFSETQ. The CDR3 length is 18 residues. Trimming removed 2 bases from V and 0 bases from J, with 18 bases in between. The CDR3 loop reads CASSFARGRPSSYNEQFF. The CDR3 region has the DNA TGCGCCAGCAGCTTCGCCCGAGGGCGGCCGAGCTCCTACAATGAGCAGTTCTTC.

This clone was seen more than once but under ten times. The chain couples TRBV4-1 to TRBJ2-5, with TRBD2 as a possible D gene (5 bases). There are 13 residues in the CDR3. The germline V gene encodes CDR1 MGHRA and CDR2 YSYEKL. Trimming left V 4 bases short and J 5 bases short, with 11 bases between. In nucleotides, the CDR3 is TGCGCCAGCAGCCCCACGGGGTTGGAGACCCAGTACTTC. It yields the protein CASSPTGLETQYF.

V usage is TRBV7-9 and J usage is TRBJ2-7; 7 nucleotides align to TRBD2. V lost 5 bases to trimming and J lost 2 bases; unmatched junction nucleotides: 6. The CDR3 has 14 amino acids. Germline CDR1 is SEHNR and CDR2 is FQNEAQ (reference sequence). The CDR3 DNA is TGTGCCAGCAGCCCGCGGGAGTCGCCCTACGAGCAGTACTTC. Translating it yields CASSPRESPYEQYF.

V and J are TRBV3-1 (or the pseudogene TRBV3-2) and TRBJ2-1; possible D gene TRBD1, 6 bases. CDR3 length equals 15 residues. V was shortened by 6 bases and J by 0 bases, with 12 bases between the two germline ends. The germline gives CDR1 LGHDT, CDR2 YNNKEL (reference sequence). The DNA for the CDR3 is TGTGCCAGCAGGCTTACAGGGAGCTCCTACAATGAGCAGTTCTTC. Its translation is CASRLTGSSYNEQFF.

For the CDR3, the DNA is TGTGCCAGCCTAGACCCCACAGGGATGAACACTGAAGCTTTCTTT. It is translated as CASLDPTGMNTEAFF. V and J are TRBV27 and TRBJ1-1; D perhaps matches TRBD1 (6 bases). From germline, CDR1 is MNHEY and CDR2 SMNVEV (reference sequence). The CDR3 runs to 15 residues. Deletions cut 8 bases from V and 0 bases from J, with 16 bases between.

The chain carries TRBV6-5 and TRBJ1-2; no definite D call. Germline V gene sequence: CDR1 MNHEY, CDR2 SVGAGI. Trimming stripped 8 bases from V and 3 bases from J, with 13 bases between. The CDR3 is 13 residues long. Here the CDR3 reads CASLRGPHYGYTF. CDR3 sequence (DNA): TGTGCCAGCCTTCGAGGCCCCCACTATGGCTACACCTTC.

The chain couples TRBV29-1 to TRBJ2-3, with 8 positions matching TRBD1. V was pared by 4 bases and J by 3 bases, with 3 bases of the junction left unmatched. The CDR3 is 13 residues long. Looked up from germline, CDR1 is SQVTM and CDR2 is ANQGSEA. CDR3 loop: CSVGTGRTDTQYF. CDR3 DNA sequence: TGCAGCGTTGGGACAGGGAGGACAGATACGCAGTATTTT.

The CDR3 sequence: CASSPGGAGSNQPQHF. The CDR3 DNA follows: TGTGCCAGTAGTCCCGGCGGCGCCGGTAGCAATCAGCCCCAGCATTTT. This chain uses TRBV19 with TRBJ1-5, with D hard to call. The CDR3 contains 16 residues. The V end lost 5 bases, the J end lost 0 bases, and 14 bases lay between the germline ends. Per the germline V gene, CDR1 is LNHDA and CDR2 is SQIVND (reference sequence).

The chain is built from TRBV29-1 and TRBJ1-2, with TRBD1 as a possible D gene (6 bases). The CDR3 totals 14 residues. CDR1 is SQVTM, CDR2 ANQGSEA, per germline. Trimming cost V 8 bases and J 1 base, with 17 bases left between them. Written as DNA, the CDR3 is TGCAGCCTCTCCCGGGACACGAGTAACTATGGCTACACCTTC. Protein product: CSLSRDTSNYGYTF.

V usage is TRBV5-1 and J usage is TRBJ2-5; 8 positions match TRBD2. V shed 3 bases and J 5 bases; nucleotides not matched to a gene: 6. CDR3 length equals 14 residues. The V gene's germline CDR1 is SGHRS and CDR2 YFSETQ. The CDR3 sequence: CASSSAGVGETQYF. CDR3 DNA sequence: TGCGCCAGCAGCTCAGCGGGAGTGGGGGAGACCCAGTACTTC.

The chain is built from TRBV30 and TRBJ2-7; 7 bases are shared with TRBD2. The CDR3 is 13 amino acids. CDR1 and CDR2 from the germline V gene are GTSNPN and SVGIG (reference sequence). Trimming removed 2 bases from V and 4 bases from J; junction bases left unmatched: 5. For the CDR3, the DNA is TGTGCCTGGAGTCGTCTAGCGGTGTACGAGCAGTACTTC. It translates to CAWSRLAVYEQYF. The variable domain in full, with the rest retrieved from reference TRBV30 and TRBJ2-7, is SQTIHQWPATLVQPVGSPLSLECTVEGTSNPNLYWYRQAAGRGLQLLFYSVGIGQISSEVPQNLSASRPQDRQFILSSKKLLLSDSGFYLCAWSRLAVYEQYFGPGTRLTVT.

The rearrangement uses TRBV9 and TRBJ1-6; no clear D. The V gene's germline CDR1 is SGDLS and CDR2 YYNGEE. V was shortened by 2 bases and J by 7 bases, with 10 bases between the two germline ends. The CDR3 length is 14 residues. The CDR3 coding sequence is TGTGCCAGCAGCGTTACAGACGAAAATTCACCCCTCCACTTT. This codes for CASSVTDENSPLHF.

This chain uses TRBV7-3 with TRBJ2-3; D remains unclear. The CDR3 is made up of 14 amino acids. The germline V gene has CDR1 SGHTA and CDR2 FQGTGA. V was clipped by 5 bases and J by 2 bases, with 11 bases between them. This CDR3 reads CASSPGGTTDTQYF. The CDR3 DNA is TGTGCCAGCAGCCCCGGCGGAACCACAGATACGCAGTATTTT.

CDR3: CASTTGFRQGQPQHF. The DNA of the CDR3 is TGTGCCAGTACCACAGGGTTTCGGCAGGGTCAGCCCCAGCATTTT. This chain uses TRBV19 with TRBJ1-5, with D maybe TRBD1 (6 bases). Trimming stripped 7 bases from V and 6 bases from J, with 19 bases between. The CDR3 covers 15 residues. In germline, CDR1 is LNHDA, CDR2 SQIVND (reference sequence). Looking up the rest from reference TRBV19 and TRBJ1-5 gives the full variable domain: DGGITQSPKYLFRKEGQNVTLSCEQNLNHDAMYWYRQDPGQGLRLIYYSQIVNDFQKGDIAEGYSVSREKKESFPLTVTSAQKNPTAFYLCASTTGFRQGQPQHFGDGTRLSIL.